The 2 T cell receptor beta chains presented below share a single source sample, sequenced in a study of CD8+ T cells in alopecia areata. Treatment noted: oral pan-JAK inhibitor, 5-10 mg twice daily. Extraction of RNA preceded its reverse transcription into cDNA, which served as the sequencing template. Profiled with immunoSEQ multiplex PCR; TCRdb holds only in-frame clones, not every one. Of about 190,000 clones in the sample, around 56% were seen once. Source: CD4+ T cells sorted from blood, taken at week 4, from a patient treated with tofacitinib. These receptors originate from a human donor with alopecia areata.

This clone was counted only a few times. The chain combines TRBV10-3 with TRBJ2-3; possible D gene TRBD1, 6 bases. V was pared by 11 bases and J by 4 bases, with 22 bases between. CDR1 is ENHRY and CDR2 is SYGVKD in the germline V gene. The CDR3 sequence is 15 residues long. CDR3 sequence reads: CAALTPGVGADTQYF. The CDR3 DNA reads TGTGCCGCCCTTACCCCAGGGGTCGGCGCAGATACGCAGTATTTT.

This clone was seen a few times. The V and J genes are TRBV6-5 and TRBJ2-7; 9 nucleotides line up with TRBD1. The CDR3 totals 16 residues. The V gene end was trimmed by 4 bases and the J gene end by 0 bases; junction bases not matched to a gene: 7. The germline gives CDR1 MNHEY, CDR2 SVGAGI. The CDR3 loop is CASSSEGQGHSYEQYF. The CDR3 DNA sequence: TGTGCCAGCAGTTCCGAGGGACAGGGACACTCCTACGAGCAGTACTTC.